One sample yielded the 5 T cell receptor beta chains listed below, sequenced in a study of vaccination effects on CD4 cells after COVID-19. The repertoire was sequenced with immunoSEQ multiplex PCR; TCRdb's copy has only in-frame clones and lacks some. Here the sample spans 57,000 or so clones, approximately 73% being singletons. These receptors have no known antigen. Using viral peptide pools, the ViraFEST assay grew out antigen-specific CD4+ T cells prior to sequencing. Investigators separated out CD4+ T cells once approximately 11 days of culture had passed. BNT162b2 vaccine or mRNA-1273 vaccine was given to participants in two doses. The sample here was CD4+ T cells from PBMCs cultured with HCoV-229E spike peptides, taken after COVID-19 vaccination. The receptors here all came from a human donor who received a COVID-19 vaccine.

V is TRBV7-2 and J is TRBJ1-3; no firm D call. V lost 1 base, J lost 0 bases, and 10 bases lay in between. This CDR3 is built from 16 residues. Germline V gives CDR1 SGHTA, CDR2 FQGNSA. The CDR3 bases are TGTGCCAGCAGCTTAGAGGGCAGTAACTCTGGAAACACCATATATTTT. It specifies CASSLEGSNSGNTIYF.

This clone appeared a few times. This rearrangement joins TRBV5-4 to TRBJ2-5, with D uncertain. CDR3 length: 15 residues. Germline CDR1 is SGHNT and CDR2 is YYREEE (reference sequence). V was trimmed by 5 bases and J by 5 bases, leaving 19 bases between them. Written as DNA, the CDR3 is TGTGCCAGCAGGAATCCCGGGCCCTTAGGGGAGACCCAGTACTTC. It specifies CASRNPGPLGETQYF.

The rearrangement links TRBV6-6 to TRBJ2-7; possible D gene TRBD2, 7 bases. Germline assignment: CDR1 MNHNY and CDR2 SVGAGI (reference sequence). The CDR3 contains 15 residues. V was pared by 0 bases and J by 2 bases, with 11 bases between. The CDR3 sequence is CASSYSAGATYEQYV. The CDR3, as DNA: TGTGCCAGCAGTTACTCTGCGGGGGCCACCTACGAGCAGTACGTC.

The V call is TRBV4-2, the J call TRBJ1-6; weak D call: TRBD1 (5 bases). This CDR3 spans 15 amino acids. Germline values: CDR1 LGHNA, CDR2 YNFKEQ. V was pared by 0 bases and J by 9 bases, with 12 bases between. The CDR3 region has the DNA TGTGCCAGCAGCCAAGATAAGGGGATAGGTTCACCCCTCCACTTT. Translating gives CASSQDKGIGSPLHF.

This chain joins TRBV27 and TRBJ2-7; 8 bases line up with TRBD1. After removal of 6 bases from V and 3 bases from J, the junction contained 13 bases not matched to a gene. Per germline, CDR1 MNHEY and CDR2 SMNVEV (reference sequence). There are 16 residues in the CDR3. The CDR3 region is CASRGQGQLNYYEQYV. DNA of the CDR3: TGTGCCAGCAGAGGACAGGGACAATTAAATTACTACGAGCAGTACGTC.